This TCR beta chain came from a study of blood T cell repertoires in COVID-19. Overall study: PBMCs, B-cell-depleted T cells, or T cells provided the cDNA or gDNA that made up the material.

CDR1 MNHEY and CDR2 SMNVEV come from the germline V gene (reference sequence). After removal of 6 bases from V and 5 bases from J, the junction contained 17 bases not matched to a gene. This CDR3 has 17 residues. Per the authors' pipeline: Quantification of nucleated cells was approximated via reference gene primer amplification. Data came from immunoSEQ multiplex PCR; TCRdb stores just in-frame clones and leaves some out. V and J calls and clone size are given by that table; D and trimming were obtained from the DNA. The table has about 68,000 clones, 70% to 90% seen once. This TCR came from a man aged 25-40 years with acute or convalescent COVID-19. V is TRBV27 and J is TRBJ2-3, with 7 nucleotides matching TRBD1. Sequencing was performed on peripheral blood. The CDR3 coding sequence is TGTGCCAGCAGCCCCCGTTTATTACTAGGGGGCCAAGATACGCAGTATTTT. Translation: CASSPRLLLGGQDTQYF.